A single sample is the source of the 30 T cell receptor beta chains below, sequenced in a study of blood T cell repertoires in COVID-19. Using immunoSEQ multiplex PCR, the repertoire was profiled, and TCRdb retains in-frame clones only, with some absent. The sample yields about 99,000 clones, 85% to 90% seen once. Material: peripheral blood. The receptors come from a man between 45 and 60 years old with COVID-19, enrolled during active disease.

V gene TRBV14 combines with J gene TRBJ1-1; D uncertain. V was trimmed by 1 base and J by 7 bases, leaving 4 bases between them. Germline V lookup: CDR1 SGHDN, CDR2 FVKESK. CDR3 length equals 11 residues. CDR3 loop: CASSQVGEAFF. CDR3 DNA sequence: TGTGCCAGCAGCCAAGTCGGTGAAGCTTTCTTT. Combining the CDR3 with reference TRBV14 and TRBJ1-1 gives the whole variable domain EAGVTQFPSHSVIEKGQTVTLRCDPISGHDNLYWYRRVMGKEIKFLLHFVKESKQDESGMPNNRFLAERTGGTYSTLKVQPAELEDSGVYFCASSQVGEAFFGQGTRLTVV.

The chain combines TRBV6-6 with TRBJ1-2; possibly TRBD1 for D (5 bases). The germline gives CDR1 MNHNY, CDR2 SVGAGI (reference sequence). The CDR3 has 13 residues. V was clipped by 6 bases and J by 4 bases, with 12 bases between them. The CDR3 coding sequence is TGTGCCAGCAGCTCGGGACTGGTCTATGGCTACACCTTC. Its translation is CASSSGLVYGYTF.

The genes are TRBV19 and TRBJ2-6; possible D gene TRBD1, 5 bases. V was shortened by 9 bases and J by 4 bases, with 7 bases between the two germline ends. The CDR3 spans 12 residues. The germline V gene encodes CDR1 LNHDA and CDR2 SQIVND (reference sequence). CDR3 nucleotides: TGTGCCAGCAGGGTGGGGGCCAACGTCCTGACTTTC. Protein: CASRVGANVLTF.

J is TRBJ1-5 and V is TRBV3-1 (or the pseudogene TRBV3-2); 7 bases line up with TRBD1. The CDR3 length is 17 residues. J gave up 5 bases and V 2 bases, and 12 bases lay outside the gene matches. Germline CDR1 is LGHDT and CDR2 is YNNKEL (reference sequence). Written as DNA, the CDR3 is TGTGCCAGCAGCCAACAAGGTCATACAGGGGACCATCAGCCCCAGCATTTT. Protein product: CASSQQGHTGDHQPQHF.

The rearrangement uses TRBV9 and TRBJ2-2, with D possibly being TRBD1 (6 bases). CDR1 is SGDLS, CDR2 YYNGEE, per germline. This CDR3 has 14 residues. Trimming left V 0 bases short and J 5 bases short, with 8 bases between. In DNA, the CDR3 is TGTGCCAGCAGCGTAGCAGGGGTTACCGGGGAGCTGTTTTTT. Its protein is CASSVAGVTGELFF.

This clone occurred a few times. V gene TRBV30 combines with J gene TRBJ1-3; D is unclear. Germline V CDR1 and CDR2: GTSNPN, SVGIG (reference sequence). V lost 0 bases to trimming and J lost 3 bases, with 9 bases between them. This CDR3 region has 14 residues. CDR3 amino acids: CAWSVSTFGNTIYF. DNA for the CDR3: TGTGCCTGGAGTGTATCTACCTTTGGAAACACCATATATTTT.

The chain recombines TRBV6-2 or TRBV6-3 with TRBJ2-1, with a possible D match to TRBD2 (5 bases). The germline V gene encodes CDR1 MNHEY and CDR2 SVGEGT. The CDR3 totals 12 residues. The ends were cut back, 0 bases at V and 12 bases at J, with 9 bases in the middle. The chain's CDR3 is CASSYSLGGQFF. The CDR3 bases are TGTGCCAGCAGTTACTCGCTCGGAGGGCAGTTCTTC.

CDR3 protein: CASSQAGTGSHYGYTF. CDR3 nucleotide sequence: TGTGCCAGCAGCCAAGCCGGGACAGGGAGTCACTATGGCTACACCTTC. The rearrangement joins TRBV14 to TRBJ1-2; 9 nucleotides align to TRBD1. CDR1 and CDR2 (germline): SGHDN, FVKESK. The CDR3 runs to 16 residues. The V and J ends lost 1 base and 3 bases, in that order; junction bases with no gene match: 6.

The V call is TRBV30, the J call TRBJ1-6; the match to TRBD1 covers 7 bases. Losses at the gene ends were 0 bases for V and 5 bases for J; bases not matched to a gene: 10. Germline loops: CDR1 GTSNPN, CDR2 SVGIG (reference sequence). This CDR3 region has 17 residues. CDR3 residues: CAWSVGFTGEHNSPLHF. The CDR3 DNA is TGTGCCTGGAGTGTGGGTTTCACAGGGGAACATAATTCACCCCTCCACTTT.

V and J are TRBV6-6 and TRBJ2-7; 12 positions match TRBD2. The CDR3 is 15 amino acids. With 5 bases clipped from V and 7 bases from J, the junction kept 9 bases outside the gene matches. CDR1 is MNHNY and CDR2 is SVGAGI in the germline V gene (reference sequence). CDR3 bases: TGTGCCAGCAGTCAGACTAGCGGGGGCTCTGGAGAGCAGTACTTC. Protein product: CASSQTSGGSGEQYF.

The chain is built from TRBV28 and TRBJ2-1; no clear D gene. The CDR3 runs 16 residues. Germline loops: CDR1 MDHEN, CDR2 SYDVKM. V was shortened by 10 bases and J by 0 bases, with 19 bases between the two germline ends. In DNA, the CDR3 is TGTGCCACCGATCCCTTTGCGGTGAGCTCCTACAATGAGCAGTTCTTC. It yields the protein CATDPFAVSSYNEQFF.

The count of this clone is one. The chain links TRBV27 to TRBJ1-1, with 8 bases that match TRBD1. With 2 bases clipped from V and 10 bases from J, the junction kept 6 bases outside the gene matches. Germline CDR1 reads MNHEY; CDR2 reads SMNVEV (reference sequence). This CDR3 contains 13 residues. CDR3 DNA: TGTGCCAGCAGTTTACTCGGACAGGGCGCAGCTTTCTTT. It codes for CASSLLGQGAAFF.

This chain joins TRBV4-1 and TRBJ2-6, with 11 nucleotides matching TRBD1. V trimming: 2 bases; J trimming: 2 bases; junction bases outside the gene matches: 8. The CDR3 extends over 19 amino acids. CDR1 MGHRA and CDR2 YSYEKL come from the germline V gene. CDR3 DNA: TGCGCCAGCAGCCAAAGGGACAGGGGGAGGTCTGCTGGGGCCAACGTCCTGACTTTC. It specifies CASSQRDRGRSAGANVLTF.

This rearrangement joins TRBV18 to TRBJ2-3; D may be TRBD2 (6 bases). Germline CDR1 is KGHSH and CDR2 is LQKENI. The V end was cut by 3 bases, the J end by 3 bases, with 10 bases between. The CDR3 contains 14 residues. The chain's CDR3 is CASSPSGLTDTQYF. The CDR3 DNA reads TGTGCCAGCTCACCTTCCGGACTAACAGATACGCAGTATTTT.

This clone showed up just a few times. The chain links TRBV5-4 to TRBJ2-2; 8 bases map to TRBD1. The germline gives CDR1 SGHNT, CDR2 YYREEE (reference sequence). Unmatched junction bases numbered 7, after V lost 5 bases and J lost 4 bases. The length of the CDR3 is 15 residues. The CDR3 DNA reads TGTGCCAGCAGACTTTGGACAGGGCCCACCGGGGAGCTGTTTTTT. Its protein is CASRLWTGPTGELFF. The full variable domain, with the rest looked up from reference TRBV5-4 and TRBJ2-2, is ETGVTQSPTHLIKTRGQQVTLRCSSQSGHNTVSWYQQALGQGPQFIFQYYREEENGRGNFPPRFSGLQFPNYSSELNVNALELDDSALYLCASRLWTGPTGELFFGEGSRLTVL.

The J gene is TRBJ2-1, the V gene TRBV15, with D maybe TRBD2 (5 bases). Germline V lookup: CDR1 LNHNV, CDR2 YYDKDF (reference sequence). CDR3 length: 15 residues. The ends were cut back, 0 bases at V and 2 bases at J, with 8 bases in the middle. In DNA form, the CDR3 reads TGTGCCACCAGCAGAGATATCGGGACCTACAATGAGCAGTTCTTC. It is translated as CATSRDIGTYNEQFF.

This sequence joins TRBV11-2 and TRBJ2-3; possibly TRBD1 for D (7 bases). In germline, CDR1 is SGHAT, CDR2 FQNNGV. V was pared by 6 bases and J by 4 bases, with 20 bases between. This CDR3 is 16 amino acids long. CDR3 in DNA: TGTGCCAGCAGGTTAATAGGGGGCGGGGCGGCAGATACGCAGTATTTT. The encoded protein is CASRLIGGGAADTQYF. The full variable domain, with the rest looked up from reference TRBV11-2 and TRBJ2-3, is EAGVAQSPRYKIIEKRQSVAFWCNPISGHATLYWYQQILGQGPKLLIQFQNNGVVDDSQLPKDRFSAERLKGVDSTLKIQPAKLEDSAVYLCASRLIGGGAADTQYFGPGTRLTVL.

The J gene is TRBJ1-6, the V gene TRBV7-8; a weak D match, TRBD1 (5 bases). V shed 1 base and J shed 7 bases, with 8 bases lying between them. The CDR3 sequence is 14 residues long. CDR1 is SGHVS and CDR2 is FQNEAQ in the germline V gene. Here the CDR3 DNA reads TGTGCCAGCAGCTTAGAGACAGCAAATTCACCCCTCCACTTT. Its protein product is CASSLETANSPLHF.

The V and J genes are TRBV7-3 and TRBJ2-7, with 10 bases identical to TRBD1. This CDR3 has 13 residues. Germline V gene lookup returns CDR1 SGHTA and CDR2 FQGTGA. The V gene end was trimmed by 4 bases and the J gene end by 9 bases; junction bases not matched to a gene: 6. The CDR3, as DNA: TGTGCCAGCAGCTCCGGGACAGGGGCTGCGCAGTACTTC. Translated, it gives CASSSGTGAAQYF.

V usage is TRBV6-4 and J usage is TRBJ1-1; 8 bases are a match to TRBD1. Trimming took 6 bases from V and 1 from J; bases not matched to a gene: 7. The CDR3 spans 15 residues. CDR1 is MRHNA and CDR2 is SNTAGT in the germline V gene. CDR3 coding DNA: TGTGCCAGCAGCCCCGAGGACAGGGCGAACACTGAAGCTTTCTTT. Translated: CASSPEDRANTEAFF.

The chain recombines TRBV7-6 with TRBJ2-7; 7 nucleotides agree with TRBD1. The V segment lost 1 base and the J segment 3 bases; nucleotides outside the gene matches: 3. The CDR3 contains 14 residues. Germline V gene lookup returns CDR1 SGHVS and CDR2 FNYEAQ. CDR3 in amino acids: CASSLEAGGYEQYF. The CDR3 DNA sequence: TGTGCCAGCAGCTTAGAGGCAGGGGGCTACGAGCAGTACTTC.

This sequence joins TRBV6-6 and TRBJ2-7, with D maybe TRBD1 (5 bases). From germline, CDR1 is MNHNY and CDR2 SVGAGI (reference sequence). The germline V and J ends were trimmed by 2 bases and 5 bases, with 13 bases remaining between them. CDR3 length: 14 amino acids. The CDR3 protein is CASSYPGLRDEQYF. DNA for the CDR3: TGTGCCAGCAGTTACCCAGGGCTTCGAGACGAGCAGTACTTC.

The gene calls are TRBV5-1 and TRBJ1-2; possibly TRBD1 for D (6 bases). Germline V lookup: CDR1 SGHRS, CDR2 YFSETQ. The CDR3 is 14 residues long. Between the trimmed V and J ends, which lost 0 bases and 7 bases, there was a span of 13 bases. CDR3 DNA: TGCGCCAGCAGCTTGGGAACAGGGAGTGGTGGCTACACCTTC. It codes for CASSLGTGSGGYTF.

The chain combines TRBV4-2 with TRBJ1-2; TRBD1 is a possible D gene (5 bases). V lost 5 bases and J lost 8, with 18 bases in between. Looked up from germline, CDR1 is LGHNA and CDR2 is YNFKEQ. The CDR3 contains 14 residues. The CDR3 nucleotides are TGTGCCAGCAGCACCCCAGCAGGGTTAGGCGGCTACACCTTC. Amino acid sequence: CASSTPAGLGGYTF.

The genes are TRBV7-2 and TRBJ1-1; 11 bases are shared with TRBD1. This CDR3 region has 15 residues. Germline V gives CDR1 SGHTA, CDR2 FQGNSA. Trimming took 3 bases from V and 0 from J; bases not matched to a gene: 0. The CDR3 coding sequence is TGTGCCAGCAGCTTGGGACAGGGGGTGAACACTGAAGCTTTCTTT. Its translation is CASSLGQGVNTEAFF.

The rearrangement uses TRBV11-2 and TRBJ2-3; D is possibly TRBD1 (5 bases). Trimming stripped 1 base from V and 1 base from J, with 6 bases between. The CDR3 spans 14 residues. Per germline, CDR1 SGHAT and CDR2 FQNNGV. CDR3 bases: TGTGCCAGCAGCTTAGTAGGGGGCACAGATACGCAGTATTTT. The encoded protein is CASSLVGGTDTQYF.

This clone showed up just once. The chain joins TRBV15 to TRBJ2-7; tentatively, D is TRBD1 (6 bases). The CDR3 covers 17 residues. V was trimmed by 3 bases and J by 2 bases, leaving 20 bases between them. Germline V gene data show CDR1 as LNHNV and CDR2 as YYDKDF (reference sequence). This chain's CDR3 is CATSRGSDRMATYEQYF. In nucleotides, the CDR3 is TGTGCCACCAGCAGGGGTTCCGACAGGATGGCGACCTACGAGCAGTACTTC.

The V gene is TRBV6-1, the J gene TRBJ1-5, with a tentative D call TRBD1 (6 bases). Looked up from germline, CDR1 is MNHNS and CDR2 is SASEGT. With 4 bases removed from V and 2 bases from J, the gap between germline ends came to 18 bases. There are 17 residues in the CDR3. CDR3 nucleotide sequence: TGTGCCAGCAGTGGACCGACAGGAGGATGGGGCAATCAGCCCCAGCATTTT. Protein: CASSGPTGGWGNQPQHF.

The CDR3 sequence is CASSFGGAVYEQYF. The DNA for the CDR3 is TGCGCCAGCAGCTTCGGTGGCGCGGTCTACGAGCAGTACTTC. The chain recombines TRBV5-1 with TRBJ2-7; no clear D. Trimming left V 2 bases short and J 3 bases short, with 12 bases between. The length of the CDR3 is 14 residues. Germline V gene data show CDR1 as SGHRS and CDR2 as YFSETQ.

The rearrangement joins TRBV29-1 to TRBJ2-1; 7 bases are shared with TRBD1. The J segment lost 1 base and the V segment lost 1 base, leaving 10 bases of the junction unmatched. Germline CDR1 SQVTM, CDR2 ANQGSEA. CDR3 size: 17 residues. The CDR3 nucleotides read TGCAGCGTTGAAGTGGCGTTGACAGGGAAATCCTACAATGAGCAGTTCTTC. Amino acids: CSVEVALTGKSYNEQFF.